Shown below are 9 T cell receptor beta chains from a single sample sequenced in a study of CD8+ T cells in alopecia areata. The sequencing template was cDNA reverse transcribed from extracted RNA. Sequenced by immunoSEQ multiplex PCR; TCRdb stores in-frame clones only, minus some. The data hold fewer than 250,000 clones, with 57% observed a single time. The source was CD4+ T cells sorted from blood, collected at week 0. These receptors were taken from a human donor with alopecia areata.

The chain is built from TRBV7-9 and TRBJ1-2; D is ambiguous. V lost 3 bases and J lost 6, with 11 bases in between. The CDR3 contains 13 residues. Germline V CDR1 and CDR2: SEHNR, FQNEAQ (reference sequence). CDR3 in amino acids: CASSLAAGDGYTF. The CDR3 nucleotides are TGTGCCAGCAGCTTGGCGGCAGGAGATGGCTACACCTTC.

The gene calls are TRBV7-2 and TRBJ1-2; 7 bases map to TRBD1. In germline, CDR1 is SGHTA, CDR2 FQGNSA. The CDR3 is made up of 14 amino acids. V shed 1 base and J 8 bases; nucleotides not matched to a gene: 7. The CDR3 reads CASSLVSQGGGYTF. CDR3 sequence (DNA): TGTGCCAGCAGCTTAGTGTCGCAGGGGGGCGGCTACACCTTC.

The CDR3: CSVATGKNTEAFF. In DNA, the CDR3 is TGCAGCGTCGCCACGGGAAAGAACACTGAAGCTTTCTTT. V gene TRBV29-1 combines with J gene TRBJ1-1; D remains unclear. This CDR3 spans 13 amino acids. Germline CDR1 and CDR2: SQVTM and ANQGSEA. Trimming pared 6 bases from V and 1 base from J, leaving 12 bases between.

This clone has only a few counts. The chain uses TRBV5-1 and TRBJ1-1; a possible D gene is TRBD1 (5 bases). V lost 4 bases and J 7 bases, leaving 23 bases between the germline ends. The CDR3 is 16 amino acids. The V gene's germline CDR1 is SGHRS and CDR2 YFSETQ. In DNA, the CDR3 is TGCGCCAGCAGCCCGCGGGACTCAGGGTATGGCCTTGAAGCTTTCTTT. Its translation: CASSPRDSGYGLEAFF. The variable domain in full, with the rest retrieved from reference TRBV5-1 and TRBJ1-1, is KAGVTQTPRYLIKTRGQQVTLSCSPISGHRSVSWYQQTPGQGLQFLFEYFSETQRNKGNFPGRFSGRQFSNSRSEMNVSTLELGDSALYLCASSPRDSGYGLEAFFGQGTRLTVV.

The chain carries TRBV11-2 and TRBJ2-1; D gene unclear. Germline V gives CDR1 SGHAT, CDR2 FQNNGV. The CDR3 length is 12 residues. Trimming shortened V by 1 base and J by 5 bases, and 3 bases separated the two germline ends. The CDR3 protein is CASSLADNEQFF. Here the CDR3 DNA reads TGTGCCAGCAGCTTAGCAGACAATGAGCAGTTCTTC.

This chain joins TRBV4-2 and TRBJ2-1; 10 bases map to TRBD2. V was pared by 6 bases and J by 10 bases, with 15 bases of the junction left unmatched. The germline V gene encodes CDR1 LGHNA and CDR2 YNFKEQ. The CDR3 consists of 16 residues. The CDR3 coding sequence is TGTGCCAGCAGTACTGTTCGAGCGGGGGGGCAGGAGGAGCAGTTCTTC. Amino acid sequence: CASSTVRAGGQEEQFF.

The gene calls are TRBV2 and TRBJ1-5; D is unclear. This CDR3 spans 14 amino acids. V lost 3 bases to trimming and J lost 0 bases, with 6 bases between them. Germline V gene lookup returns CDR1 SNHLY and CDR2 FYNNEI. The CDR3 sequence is CASSELNSNQPQHF. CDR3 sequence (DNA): TGTGCCAGCAGTGAGCTTAATAGCAATCAGCCCCAGCATTTT.

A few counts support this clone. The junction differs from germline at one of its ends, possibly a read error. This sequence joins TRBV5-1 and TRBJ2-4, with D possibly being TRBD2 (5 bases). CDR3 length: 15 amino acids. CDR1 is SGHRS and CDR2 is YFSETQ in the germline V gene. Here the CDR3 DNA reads TGTGCCAGCAGCCCACGGACGGGGAACAAAAACATTCAGTACTTC. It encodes CASSPRTGNKNIQYF.

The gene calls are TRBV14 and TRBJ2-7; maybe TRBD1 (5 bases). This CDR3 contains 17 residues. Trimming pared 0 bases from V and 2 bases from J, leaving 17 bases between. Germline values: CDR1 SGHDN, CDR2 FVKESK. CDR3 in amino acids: CASSQDSWTTSAYEQYF. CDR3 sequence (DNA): TGTGCCAGCAGCCAAGATTCCTGGACAACTTCAGCCTACGAGCAGTACTTC.